This TCR beta chain was sequenced in a study of blood T cell repertoires in COVID-19. Study in general: Italy, Spain and the United States were the sources of the convalescent and acute COVID-19 samples. PBMCs, B-cell-depleted T cells, or T cells provided the cDNA or gDNA that made up the material.

Measured with immunoSEQ multiplex PCR; TCRdb has only the in-frame clones, and not every one. The table includes about 250,000 clones, about nine tenths detected once. CDR1 and CDR2 from the germline V gene are LGHDT and YNNKEL (reference sequence). Germline trimming cut 1 base from V and 1 base from J; bases unmatched to any gene: 7. The CDR3 has 17 amino acids. This clone occurred once. This sequence joins TRBV3-1 (or the pseudogene TRBV3-2) and TRBJ2-3; 8 bases map to TRBD2. This sequence was found in a woman in her 30s with COVID-19, enrolled during active disease. The sample was peripheral blood. CDR3 protein: CASSQGVSAGGTDTQYF. In DNA form, the CDR3 reads TGTGCCAGCAGCCAAGGGGTATCAGCGGGGGGCACAGATACGCAGTATTTT.